One and the same sample provided the 29 T cell receptor beta chains below, sequenced in a study of OX40 agonist ivuxolimab in advanced cancers. Measured with immunoSEQ multiplex PCR; TCRdb has only the in-frame clones, and not every one. This sample yields 50,000 to 65,000 clones, of which approximately 75% are seen a single time; 0.75% belongs to the top ten. Sequenced material: CD4+ or CD8+ T cells sorted from blood, taken in a trial of the OX40 agonist ivuxolimab. These receptors came from an adult with an advanced solid tumor such as melanoma, head and neck, liver or kidney cancer.

V gene TRBV11-2 combines with J gene TRBJ2-7; 8 nucleotides match TRBD1. CDR1 SGHAT and CDR2 FQNNGV come from the germline V gene. There are 17 residues in the CDR3. Trimming cost V 5 bases and J 5 bases; bases outside gene matches: 17. CDR3 in amino acids: CASSPKATGQGNHEQYF. DNA for the CDR3: TGTGCCAGCAGCCCGAAGGCTACCGGACAGGGAAACCACGAGCAGTACTTC.

The chain uses TRBV19 and TRBJ2-1; TRBD2 aligns across 8 bases. The CDR3 is 12 residues long. Germline CDR1 is LNHDA and CDR2 is SQIVND (reference sequence). With 4 bases clipped from V and 14 bases from J, the junction kept 7 bases outside the gene matches. The DNA of the CDR3 is TGTGCCAGTAGTACAGCGGGAGTCCGTGAGTTCTTC. Translation gives CASSTAGVREFF.

In its sample, this clone ranks as medium-sized (0.01 to 0.1%). The chain joins TRBV9 to TRBJ1-2; no clear D. Trimming removed 1 base at V and 2 bases at J, with 6 bases between. The CDR3 loop spans 13 amino acids. Germline V gives CDR1 SGDLS, CDR2 YYNGEE. The CDR3 DNA reads as TGTGCCAGCAGCGTAAACATCAACTATGGCTACACCTTC. As protein: CASSVNINYGYTF.

The J gene is TRBJ1-5, the V gene TRBV6-1; 10 nucleotides agree with TRBD1. This CDR3 contains 15 residues. V shed 6 bases, J shed 4 bases, and the junction held 6 bases outside the gene matches. Germline V gene lookup returns CDR1 MNHNS and CDR2 SASEGT. In DNA form, the CDR3 reads TGTGCCAGCAGGGAGGGACAGGGGATGAATCAGCCCCAGCATTTT. Protein: CASREGQGMNQPQHF.

The chain recombines TRBV5-1 with TRBJ2-2; D not certain. V lost 0 bases and J 0 bases, leaving 9 bases between the germline ends. Per germline, CDR1 SGHRS and CDR2 YFSETQ. The CDR3 runs 16 residues. The CDR3 nucleotides read TGCGCCAGCAGCTTGGAGGTCTCCGCGAACACCGGGGAGCTGTTTTTT. Its translation: CASSLEVSANTGELFF.

The chain is built from TRBV6-1 and TRBJ2-4; D perhaps matches TRBD1 (5 bases). Germline CDR1 MNHNS, CDR2 SASEGT. Trimming shortened V by 0 bases and J by 3 bases, and 12 bases separated the two germline ends. The CDR3 spans 16 residues. The CDR3 sequence: CASSEAPGRDKNIQYF. The CDR3 bases are TGTGCCAGCAGTGAAGCCCCCGGCAGGGACAAAAACATTCAGTACTTC.

The chain uses TRBV25-1 and TRBJ1-2; D might be TRBD1 (5 bases). Germline-derived CDR1 and CDR2 are MGHDK and SYGVNS. V gave up 1 base and J gave up 4 bases, with 13 bases separating them. The CDR3 sequence is 15 residues long. Here the CDR3 DNA reads TGTGCCAGCAGTGAATGGGGCAGGACCCTCTATGGCTACACCTTC. Its translation: CASSEWGRTLYGYTF.

This chain joins TRBV5-4 and TRBJ2-3; 9 nucleotides agree with TRBD2. Germline CDR1 SGHNT, CDR2 YYREEE (reference sequence). V lost 4 bases and J lost 3; bases outside the gene matches: 6. There are 15 residues in the CDR3. Here the CDR3 DNA reads TGTGCCAGCAGCGGCGGGGGGGCCGGAACAGATACGCAGTATTTT. It yields the protein CASSGGGAGTDTQYF.

V and J are TRBV6-5 and TRBJ1-1; no definite D call. Germline CDR1 and CDR2: MNHEY and SVGAGI. The CDR3 totals 14 residues. The V and J ends lost 0 bases and 0 bases respectively, with 5 bases between them. CDR3 nucleotide sequence: TGTGCCAGCAGTTACTCCGGGATGAACACTGAAGCTTTCTTT. Its translation: CASSYSGMNTEAFF.

This chain links TRBV6-6 with TRBJ2-1, with a tentative D call TRBD2 (6 bases). V was trimmed by 5 bases and J by 8 bases, leaving 16 bases between them. Germline CDR1 is MNHNY and CDR2 is SVGAGI (reference sequence). CDR3 length equals 14 residues. The CDR3 DNA reads as TGTGCCAGCAGTAAACGACTAGGGAGGTATGAGCAGTTCTTC. Its translation is CASSKRLGRYEQFF.

The chain is built from TRBV28 and TRBJ1-1; D is possibly TRBD1 (6 bases). The CDR3 has 13 amino acids. Germline loops: CDR1 MDHEN, CDR2 SYDVKM. V shed 10 bases and J shed 2 bases, with 14 bases lying between them. CDR3 nucleotide sequence: TGTGCCATCCAGGGGATTATAAACACTGAAGCTTTCTTT. It codes for CAIQGIINTEAFF.

This clone was picked up one time. This chain connects TRBV19 to TRBJ1-3; possible D gene TRBD1, 5 bases. V gave up 5 bases and J gave up 0 bases, with 14 bases separating them. The germline V gene encodes CDR1 LNHDA and CDR2 SQIVND (reference sequence). There are 16 residues in the CDR3. This CDR3 reads CASSSLDSSSGNTIYF. The CDR3 nucleotides read TGTGCCAGTAGTTCCCTCGACAGCAGCTCTGGAAACACCATATATTTT.

V and J are TRBV6-5 and TRBJ2-1; D perhaps matches TRBD1 (7 bases). The germline CDR1 and CDR2 sequences are MNHEY and SVGAGI. This CDR3 has 16 residues. Trimming pared 0 bases from V and 8 bases from J, leaving 17 bases between. CDR3 sequence (DNA): TGTGCCAGCAGTTACTCCCACAGGGGACTCGGCGATGAGCAGTTCTTC. Protein product: CASSYSHRGLGDEQFF.

The J gene is TRBJ2-5, the V gene TRBV6-1; TRBD1 matches 10 bases. V trimming: 6 bases; J trimming: 5 bases; junction bases outside the gene matches: 9. Germline assignment: CDR1 MNHNS and CDR2 SASEGT. The CDR3 spans 15 residues. The CDR3 nucleotides read TGTGCCAGCAGGAGGACAGGGGGTGATGAGGAGACCCAGTACTTC. This codes for CASRRTGGDEETQYF.

This CDR3 reads CASTPPAAQETQYF. The CDR3 DNA reads TGTGCCAGCACCCCCCCCGCAGCTCAAGAGACCCAGTACTTC. This chain joins TRBV2 and TRBJ2-5; no definite D call. The CDR3 covers 14 residues. Germline V gene lookup returns CDR1 SNHLY and CDR2 FYNNEI. V gave up 7 bases and J gave up 2 bases, with 14 bases separating them.

J is TRBJ2-7 and V is TRBV7-7; the match to TRBD2 covers 11 bases. The germline gives CDR1 SSHAT, CDR2 FNYEAQ (reference sequence). The CDR3 is 13 residues long. J was trimmed by 7 bases and V by 6 bases; bases with no gene match: 5. CDR3 amino acids: CASSSGGAAEQYF. For the CDR3, the DNA is TGTGCCAGCAGTAGCGGGGGGGCGGCGGAGCAGTACTTC.

The chain joins TRBV18 to TRBJ2-1; D remains unclear. Trimming pared 4 bases from V and 7 bases from J, leaving 8 bases between. The CDR3 has 12 residues. Per the germline V gene, CDR1 is KGHSH and CDR2 is LQKENI. Here the CDR3 reads CASSRRGNEQFF. In DNA, the CDR3 is TGTGCCAGCTCACGGAGAGGAAATGAGCAGTTCTTC.

This chain connects TRBV7-2 to TRBJ2-7; TRBD1 might be the D (6 bases). This CDR3 is built from 15 residues. Between the trimmed V and J ends, which lost 1 base and 2 bases, there was a span of 12 bases. Germline V CDR1 and CDR2: SGHTA, FQGNSA. In DNA form, the CDR3 reads TGTGCCAGCAGCTTAGAGGCCAGGGGAGCCTACGAGCAGTACTTC. Translated, it gives CASSLEARGAYEQYF.

This chain links TRBV5-1 with TRBJ2-3; 13 nucleotides align to TRBD2. V trimming: 2 bases; J trimming: 6 bases; junction bases outside the gene matches: 9. The length of the CDR3 is 17 residues. CDR1 is SGHRS and CDR2 is YFSETQ in the germline V gene. The CDR3 loop is CASSFGLAGANVDTQYF. As DNA, the CDR3 is TGCGCCAGCAGCTTTGGACTAGCGGGGGCCAACGTGGATACGCAGTATTTT.

The V call is TRBV2, the J call TRBJ2-3, with D perhaps matching TRBD1 or TRBD2 (7 bases each). Germline-derived CDR1 and CDR2 are SNHLY and FYNNEI. V gave up 3 bases and J gave up 5 bases, with 15 bases separating them. This CDR3 is built from 15 residues. The CDR3 DNA sequence: TGTGCCAGCAGTGACAGGGGGGGCGGGCTAGATACGCAGTATTTT. Translation gives CASSDRGGGLDTQYF.

This clone was counted once. The chain combines TRBV11-2 with TRBJ2-7, with 12 nucleotides matching TRBD1. The CDR3 consists of 16 residues. The V and J ends lost 5 bases and 7 bases, in that order; junction bases with no gene match: 12. Germline V gene sequence: CDR1 SGHAT, CDR2 FQNNGV. The DNA of the CDR3 is TGTGCCAGCAGCCCGGGGACAGGGGGCTCGAGAGGGGAGCAGTACTTC. It specifies CASSPGTGGSRGEQYF.

The chain is built from TRBV7-8 and TRBJ2-7, with D perhaps TRBD2 (6 bases). Trimming shortened V by 1 base and J by 4 bases, and 14 bases separated the two germline ends. The CDR3 has 15 amino acids. The germline V gene encodes CDR1 SGHVS and CDR2 FQNEAQ. The CDR3 loop reads CASSLVTSAGYEQYF. CDR3 bases: TGTGCCAGCAGCTTAGTGACTAGTGCAGGGTACGAGCAGTACTTC.

The V call is TRBV29-1, the J call TRBJ2-5; D is ambiguous. Trimming left V 4 bases short and J 3 bases short, with 9 bases between. The CDR3 consists of 12 residues. CDR1 SQVTM and CDR2 ANQGSEA come from the germline V gene. The CDR3 reads CSVAGNEETQYF. The CDR3 DNA follows: TGCAGCGTTGCTGGGAACGAAGAGACCCAGTACTTC.

The chain carries TRBV18 and TRBJ2-3; possible D gene TRBD2, 5 bases. The CDR3 contains 14 residues. CDR1 and CDR2 from the germline V gene are KGHSH and LQKENI. The V gene lost 2 bases and the J gene lost 2 bases, with 8 bases spanning the gap. The CDR3 DNA sequence: TGTGCCAGCTCACCAGGAGGTCACACAGATACGCAGTATTTT. Residues: CASSPGGHTDTQYF.

V gene TRBV6-6 combines with J gene TRBJ1-1; 9 nucleotides match TRBD1. Per germline, CDR1 MNHNY and CDR2 SVGAGI (reference sequence). V was pared by 4 bases and J by 1 base, with 4 bases of the junction left unmatched. The length of the CDR3 is 15 residues. CDR3 sequence reads: CASSSLDRGNTEAFF. Here the CDR3 DNA reads TGTGCCAGCAGTTCCTTGGACAGGGGGAACACTGAAGCTTTCTTT.

J is TRBJ2-5 and V is TRBV21-1; the table calls TRBD2, which could not be checked here. TRBV21-1 is a listed pseudogene. This CDR3 spans 15 amino acids. DNA for the CDR3: TGTGCCAGCAGCAATAGCGGGGGGACCCAAGAGACCCAGTACTTC. This translates into CASSNSGGTQETQYF.

This clone appeared a few times. This chain joins TRBV14 and TRBJ2-1; tentatively, D is TRBD1 (7 bases). Germline CDR1 and CDR2: SGHDN and FVKESK. V lost 2 bases and J lost 8, with 19 bases in between. There are 16 residues in the CDR3. The CDR3 sequence is CASSQRTGAGYDEQFF. CDR3 sequence (DNA): TGTGCCAGCAGCCAACGTACAGGGGCGGGGTACGATGAGCAGTTCTTC.

The chain combines TRBV6-1 with TRBJ1-6; D is possibly TRBD1 (6 bases). CDR1 is MNHNS, CDR2 SASEGT, per germline. The CDR3 covers 17 residues. Between the trimmed V and J ends, which lost 4 bases and 0 bases, there was a span of 13 bases. For the CDR3, the DNA is TGTGCCAGCAGTGTAAGGGGGGCGAGCTCCTATAATTCACCCCTCCACTTT. Its translation: CASSVRGASSYNSPLHF.

J is TRBJ2-2 and V is TRBV7-2; no clear D. Trimming pared 5 bases from V and 0 bases from J, leaving 7 bases between. The CDR3 contains 14 residues. From germline, CDR1 is SGHTA and CDR2 FQGNSA. The CDR3 loop is CASSTYSNTGELFF. The CDR3, as DNA: TGTGCCAGCAGCACTTACTCGAACACCGGGGAGCTGTTTTTT.